This is a list of T cell receptor beta chains from one sample in a study of OX40 agonist ivuxolimab in advanced cancers. The repertoire was sequenced with immunoSEQ multiplex PCR; TCRdb's copy has only in-frame clones and lacks some. Of 100,000 or so clones listed, around 86% were seen once; the top ten hold around 0.3%. The specimen comprised CD4+ or CD8+ T cells sorted from blood, sampled in a trial of the OX40 agonist ivuxolimab. The receptors derive from an adult with an advanced solid tumor such as melanoma, head and neck, liver or kidney cancer. Each CDR3 is given with its conserved first and last residue. The D gene is left open where the match is weak. Clone size is not always given. Where it is, it says once, few, many or a class for expanded clones.

TRBV19	-	TRBJ1-2	-	CASSPRNRAGYTF	TGTGCCAGTAGTCCGAGGAACAGGGCTGGCTACACCTTC
TRBV2	-	TRBJ2-5	-	CASSPLWETQYF	TGTGCCAGCAGTCCCCTTTGGGAGACCCAGTACTTC
TRBV2	TRBD2	TRBJ2-3	-	CASSGTSGGPDTQYF	TGTGCCAGCAGTGGGACTAGCGGGGGCCCAGATACGCAGTATTTT
TRBV11-3	TRBD1	TRBJ2-5	-	CASSLGTGKETQYF	TGTGCCAGCAGCTTAGGGACAGGGAAGGAGACCCAGTACTTC
TRBV19	-	TRBJ2-1	-	CASSTQGGKRGTYNEQFF	TGTGCCAGTAGTACGCAGGGGGGGAAGAGGGGAACTTACAATGAGCAGTTCTTC
TRBV7-8	-	TRBJ1-1	-	CASSPEGVSTEAFF	TGTGCCAGCAGCCCAGAGGGAGTAAGCACTGAAGCTTTCTTT
TRBV5-4	-	TRBJ1-2	-	CASSQGLVGDEHGYTF	TGTGCCAGCAGCCAGGGCTTGGTGGGAGATGAGCATGGCTACACCTTC
TRBV30	-	TRBJ1-1	-	CAWSTKLNTGAFF	TGTGCCTGGTCGACGAAATTGAACACTGGAGCTTTCTTT
TRBV5-1	-	TRBJ2-1	-	CASSLGQLSSYNEQFF	TGCGCCAGCAGCTTGGGACAGTTGAGCTCCTACAATGAGCAGTTCTTC
TRBV9	-	TRBJ2-7	-	CASSVGGDGTYEQYF	TGTGCCAGCAGCGTAGGTGGGGACGGCACCTACGAGCAGTACTTC
TRBV7-2	-	TRBJ1-5	-	CASSLRTSYQPQHF	TGTGCCAGCAGCTTACGGACAAGTTATCAGCCCCAGCATTTT
TRBV30	-	TRBJ1-5	-	CAWSPDYRVNQPQHF	TGTGCCTGGAGTCCGGATTACAGGGTCAATCAGCCCCAGCATTTT
TRBV14	-	TRBJ2-3	-	CASSSLGIGADTQYF	TGTGCCAGCAGCTCCTTAGGTATTGGGGCAGATACGCAGTATTTT
TRBV6-1	-	TRBJ2-1	-	CASTQLGGANEQFF	TGTGCCAGCACCCAGTTGGGGGGCGCAAATGAGCAGTTCTTC
TRBV5-4	-	TRBJ1-6	-	CASSLGTARPLHF	TGTGCCAGCAGCTTGGGGACCGCCAGGCCCCTCCACTTT
TRBV29-1	TRBD2	TRBJ2-7	-	CSVRAGVSEQYF	TGCAGCGTTCGGGCGGGGGTAAGCGAGCAGTACTTC
TRBV7-9	-	TRBJ1-1	-	CASSLVQGNTEAFF	TGTGCCAGCAGCTTAGTCCAGGGGAACACTGAAGCTTTCTTT
TRBV4-3	-	TRBJ2-3	-	CASSLNRADTQYF	TGCGCCAGCAGCCTTAACAGGGCGGATACGCAGTATTTT
TRBV18	TRBD2	TRBJ2-1	-	CASSRSSGLAGGDHNEQFF	TGTGCCAGCTCACGCTCCTCCGGACTAGCGGGGGGGGATCACAATGAGCAGTTCTTC
TRBV2	-	TRBJ1-2	once	CASTNRAGYTF	TGTGCCAGCACGAATAGGGCTGGCTACACCTTC
TRBV5-1	-	TRBJ2-1	-	CASSPQGTDYNEQFF	TGCGCCAGCAGCCCCCAGGGGACTGACTACAATGAGCAGTTCTTC
TRBV4-1	TRBD1	TRBJ1-2	-	CASSPTGGNYGYTF	TGCGCCAGCAGCCCGACAGGGGGTAACTATGGCTACACCTTC
TRBV6-1	-	TRBJ1-2	-	CASSERFNYGYTF	TGTGCCAGCAGTGAAAGATTTAACTATGGCTACACCTTC
TRBV6-1	-	TRBJ2-3	-	CASNTGSKEGDTQYF	TGTGCCAGCAATACCGGGTCTAAGGAGGGGGATACGCAGTATTTT
TRBV19	-	TRBJ1-1	-	CASSPTLKNTEAFF	TGTGCCAGTAGTCCCACCCTTAAGAACACTGAAGCTTTCTTT
TRBV18	-	TRBJ1-3	-	CASSPQGAYSGNTIYF	TGTGCCAGCTCACCACAGGGTGCCTACTCTGGAAACACCATATATTTT
TRBV5-4	TRBD1	TRBJ1-2	-	CASSTARNRGITGYTF	TGTGCCAGCAGCACGGCGAGGAACAGGGGAATTACTGGCTACACCTTC
TRBV11-2	-	TRBJ1-2	once	CASSLDALATNYGYTF	TGTGCCAGCAGCTTAGACGCCTTGGCTACCAACTATGGCTACACCTTC
TRBV19	-	TRBJ1-3	-	CASSMSGSGNTIYF	TGTGCCAGTAGTATGAGCGGCTCTGGAAACACCATATATTTT
TRBV9	TRBD2	TRBJ2-3	-	CASSRTLAWTSGGTTDTQYF	TGTGCCAGCAGCCGAACACTCGCCTGGACTAGCGGGGGCACTACAGATACGCAGTATTTT
TRBV7-9	TRBD2	TRBJ2-5	-	CASSFPGTSGGQETQYF	TGTGCCAGCAGCTTCCCCGGGACTAGCGGGGGCCAAGAGACCCAGTACTTC
TRBV7-9	-	TRBJ1-2	few	CASSLSFGDGYTF	TGTGCCAGCAGCTTATCTTTCGGAGACGGCTACACCTTC
TRBV7-8	-	TRBJ2-7	-	CASSFELASYEQYF	TGTGCCAGCAGCTTCGAGTTAGCTTCCTACGAGCAGTACTTC
TRBV7-7	-	TRBJ1-5	-	CASSAGLGREPQHF	TGTGCCAGCAGCGCCGGTTTAGGTCGCGAGCCCCAGCATTTT
TRBV18	TRBD1	TRBJ1-2	-	CASSPPWDRWGSTF	TGTGCCAGCTCACCACCATGGGACAGGTGGGGTAGCACCTTC
TRBV6-5	TRBD1	TRBJ1-5	-	CAISTQGANQPQHF	TGTGCCATCAGTACCCAGGGGGCAAATCAGCCCCAGCATTTT
TRBV29-1	-	TRBJ1-4	-	CGADARNEKLFF	TGCGGAGCTGACGCAAGGAATGAAAAACTGTTTTTT
TRBV7-9	-	TRBJ2-3	few	CASSLEPADTQYF	TGTGCCAGCAGCTTAGAGCCAGCAGATACGCAGTATTTT
TRBV7-9	-	TRBJ2-5	-	CASSLRGSQETQYF	TGTGCCAGCAGCTTAAGGGGAAGTCAAGAGACCCAGTACTTC
TRBV25-1	-	TRBJ1-6	-	CASSATLNSPLHF	TGTGCCAGCAGTGCGACCTTGAATTCACCCCTCCACTTT
TRBV2	TRBD1	TRBJ1-4	-	CASTRDRGSEKLFF	TGTGCCAGCACCCGGGACAGGGGATCTGAAAAACTGTTTTTT
TRBV7-2	TRBD1	TRBJ2-3	-	CASSLVPGQGADTQYF	TGTGCCAGCAGCTTAGTACCGGGACAGGGGGCAGATACGCAGTATTTT
TRBV5-1	TRBD1	TRBJ1-2	-	CASSLAGQGDLYGYTF	TGCGCCAGCAGCTTAGCGGGACAGGGGGATCTCTATGGCTACACCTTC
TRBV4-1	-	TRBJ2-2	-	CASSQEVRARVPGELFF	TGCGCCAGCAGCCAAGAGGTGCGGGCGCGGGTTCCCGGGGAGCTGTTTTTT
TRBV6-6	TRBD1	TRBJ1-2	-	CASSRDRGVYGYTF	TGTGCCAGCAGCCGAGACAGGGGCGTCTATGGCTACACCTTC
TRBV5-1	-	TRBJ2-7	-	CASSLRPRASEGGYEQYF	TGCGCCAGCAGCTTGAGACCTCGGGCTAGCGAGGGGGGCTACGAGCAGTACTTC
TRBV5-1	-	TRBJ2-1	-	CASSALLNNEQFF	TGCGCCAGCAGCGCACTATTGAATAATGAGCAGTTCTTC
TRBV30	-	TRBJ1-4	many	CACSRGFTNEKLFF	TGTGCCTGCTCCCGGGGTTTCACTAATGAAAAACTGTTTTTT